Each of the 19 T cell receptor beta chains below was sequenced from the same sample in a study of shared clonotypes between healthy human individuals. Here immunoSEQ multiplex PCR was the method, and the copy in TCRdb shows in-frame clones only, minus some. The data hold over 2 million clones, with just under 95% observed a single time. The sequencing sample was made of naive CD4+ T cells from PBMCs. As to subset: CD45RA+ positively selected. The source of these receptors is a man aged 18 to 30 in good health. Some clones in this sample may be carry-over from other donors' samples.

The rearrangement uses TRBV6-1 and TRBJ2-5, with D possibly being TRBD2 (6 bases). The germline V and J ends were trimmed by 6 bases and 4 bases, with 18 bases remaining between them. Per the germline V gene, CDR1 is MNHNS and CDR2 is SASEGT. This CDR3 is built from 15 residues. The CDR3 sequence: CASSSGRAGGETQYF. CDR3 in DNA: TGTGCCAGCAGCAGCGGACGAGCCGGGGGAGAGACCCAGTACTTC.

The genes are TRBV30 and TRBJ2-1, with 16 bases lining up with TRBD2. After removal of 1 base from V and 2 bases from J, the junction contained 8 bases not matched to a gene. The CDR3 contains 19 residues. The germline V gene has CDR1 GTSNPN and CDR2 SVGIG (reference sequence). The CDR3 sequence is CAWSAGTGTSGRAYNEQFF. CDR3 in DNA: TGTGCCTGGAGTGCCGGTACCGGGACTAGCGGGAGGGCCTACAATGAGCAGTTCTTC.

V is TRBV27 and J is TRBJ1-4; D uncertain. From germline, CDR1 is MNHEY and CDR2 SMNVEV (reference sequence). The CDR3 covers 15 residues. V was shortened by 2 bases and J by 3 bases, with 10 bases between the two germline ends. CDR3 DNA: TGTGCCAGCAGTTTACTGAGTAAAGCTAATGAAAAACTGTTTTTT. This gives the protein CASSLLSKANEKLFF.

The chain employs TRBV4-1 and TRBJ2-1; TRBD2 matches at 9 bases. Germline loops: CDR1 MGHRA, CDR2 YSYEKL. The V and J ends lost 2 bases and 9 bases, in that order; junction bases with no gene match: 11. The CDR3 contains 16 residues. The CDR3 region is CASSQPGLALKVEQFF. The CDR3 DNA reads TGCGCCAGCAGCCAACCCGGACTAGCGTTAAAAGTTGAGCAGTTCTTC.

This clone occurred a few times. V and J are TRBV15 and TRBJ2-1; TRBD2 matches at 10 bases. The V gene's germline CDR1 is LNHNV and CDR2 YYDKDF (reference sequence). The CDR3 extends over 17 amino acids. V was pared by 1 base and J by 9 bases, with 12 bases of the junction left unmatched. The CDR3 reads CATSRGSEFSGGSEQFF. The DNA for the CDR3 is TGTGCCACCAGCAGAGGCTCGGAGTTTAGCGGGGGGTCTGAGCAGTTCTTC. The whole variable domain, remainder taken from reference TRBV15 and TRBJ2-1, is DAMVIQNPRYQVTQFGKPVTLSCSQTLNHNVMYWYQQKSSQAPKLLFHYYDKDFNNEADTPDNFQSRRPNTSFCFLDIRSPGLGDTAMYLCATSRGSEFSGGSEQFFGPGTRLTVL.

This chain joins TRBV6-1 and TRBJ1-4; unclear D gene. V was shortened by 2 bases and J by 6 bases, with 13 bases between the two germline ends. This CDR3 is built from 15 residues. Germline values: CDR1 MNHNS, CDR2 SASEGT. CDR3 in amino acids: CASSEMPQWDEKLFF. In nucleotides, the CDR3 is TGTGCCAGCAGTGAAATGCCTCAGTGGGATGAAAAACTGTTTTTT.

The V gene is TRBV5-1, the J gene TRBJ2-4; no firm D call. The CDR3 is 12 residues long. Trimming took 0 bases from V and 3 from J, leaving 1 base between them. The germline V gene has CDR1 SGHRS and CDR2 YFSETQ. The chain's CDR3 is CASSLDKNIQYF. CDR3 sequence (DNA): TGCGCCAGCAGCTTGGACAAAAACATTCAGTACTTC.

As DNA, the CDR3 is TGTGCCAGCAGCATCGGGACAGGGGTAGGAAACACCATATATTTT. Translating gives CASSIGTGVGNTIYF. The V call is TRBV21-1, the J call TRBJ1-3; no DNA check was done on the table's D call, TRBD1. TRBV21-1 has pseudogene status. CDR3 length equals 15 residues.

The chain employs TRBV5-5 and TRBJ1-4; the D is unclear. This CDR3 comprises 12 residues. Trimming removed 1 base at V and 8 bases at J, with 6 bases between. Germline V gene sequence: CDR1 SGHKS, CDR2 YYEKEE (reference sequence). The CDR3 DNA reads TGTGCCAGCAGCTTGAGGCAAGAAAAACTGTTTTTT. Amino acids: CASSLRQEKLFF. The entire variable domain, with the rest obtained from reference TRBV5-5 and TRBJ1-4, is as follows: DAGVTQSPTHLIKTRGQQVTLRCSPISGHKSVSWYQQVLGQGPQFIFQYYEKEERGRGNFPDRFSARQFPNYSSELNVNALLLGDSALYLCASSLRQEKLFFGSGTQLSVL.

The gene calls are TRBV4-3 and TRBJ2-1; 11 nucleotides line up with TRBD2. V was clipped by 1 base and J by 0 bases; unmatched bases: 8. The CDR3 totals 19 residues. Germline V gene lookup returns CDR1 LGHNA and CDR2 YSLEER. CDR3 bases: TGCGCCAGCAGCCAAGGACTAGCGGGACGGGTGGGCTCCTACAATGAGCAGTTCTTC. Its translation is CASSQGLAGRVGSYNEQFF.

This chain joins TRBV7-2 and TRBJ1-4; a weak D match, TRBD1 (5 bases). V was trimmed by 0 bases and J by 5 bases, leaving 13 bases between them. The length of the CDR3 is 16 residues. Germline V gene data show CDR1 as SGHTA and CDR2 as FQGNSA. The CDR3 sequence is CASSLALQAGNEKLFF. The DNA of the CDR3 is TGTGCCAGCAGCTTAGCGCTACAGGCTGGGAATGAAAAACTGTTTTTT.

V and J are TRBV11-2 and TRBJ1-1; possible D gene TRBD1, 5 bases. The CDR3 has 15 amino acids. Germline CDR1 SGHAT, CDR2 FQNNGV. The V end lost 5 bases, the J end lost 5 bases, and 18 bases lay between the germline ends. This CDR3 is CASSLRWRGDTEAFF. CDR3 coding DNA: TGTGCCAGCAGCCTCCGGTGGAGGGGCGATACTGAAGCTTTCTTT.

About this clone: Different DNA sequences within this sample yield the same CDR3. V and J are TRBV11-3 and TRBJ2-5; D is uncertain. Trimming left V 1 base short and J 3 bases short, with 6 bases between. Germline CDR1 and CDR2: SGHNT and YENEEA. The length of the CDR3 is 13 residues. The CDR3 coding sequence is TGTGCCAGCAGCTTAGGTACGGAAGAGACCCAGTACTTC. Amino acids: CASSLGTEETQYF.

The chain recombines TRBV19 with TRBJ2-4, with D tentatively TRBD2 (6 bases). With 6 bases removed from V and 5 bases from J, the gap between germline ends came to 20 bases. Germline loops: CDR1 LNHDA, CDR2 SQIVND (reference sequence). The CDR3 contains 16 residues. The CDR3 loop reads CASRSGTLGEENIQYF. CDR3 DNA sequence: TGTGCCAGTAGGTCGGGGACTCTAGGGGAGGAAAACATTCAGTACTTC.

The V gene is TRBV28, the J gene TRBJ2-7; D is perhaps TRBD2 (6 bases). The CDR3 totals 15 residues. CDR1 and CDR2 from the germline V gene are MDHEN and SYDVKM. The V and J ends lost 5 bases and 6 bases respectively, with 20 bases between them. CDR3 amino acids: CASSPTGDGVGEQYF. CDR3 nucleotide sequence: TGTGCCAGCAGTCCCACGGGAGACGGTGTGGGCGAGCAGTACTTC.

This chain joins TRBV7-2 and TRBJ1-5; weak D call: TRBD1 (5 bases). Germline V gene lookup returns CDR1 SGHTA and CDR2 FQGNSA. V was cut by 1 base and J by 9 bases, with 10 bases left in between. The CDR3 covers 13 residues. The CDR3: CASSLERDSPQHF. CDR3 in DNA: TGTGCCAGCAGCTTAGAAAGGGACTCGCCCCAGCATTTT.

The genes are TRBV28 and TRBJ2-1; perhaps TRBD2 as D (5 bases). The CDR3 is 13 amino acids. Per germline, CDR1 MDHEN and CDR2 SYDVKM. Written as DNA, the CDR3 is TGTGGGTCGCTAGCAGATGCCTACAATGAGCAGTTCTTC. This gives the protein CGSLADAYNEQFF.

The chain couples TRBV5-1 to TRBJ2-3; the D is unclear. The CDR3 extends over 14 amino acids. V was pared by 0 bases and J by 2 bases, with 7 bases between. Germline CDR1 and CDR2: SGHRS and YFSETQ. CDR3 sequence reads: CASSLGSDTDTQYF. CDR3 coding DNA: TGCGCCAGCAGCTTGGGGTCCGACACAGATACGCAGTATTTT.

The CDR3 region is CASSVTTGGRLAGQETQYF. The CDR3 DNA reads TGTGCCAGTAGTGTCACGACAGGGGGCAGGCTAGCGGGACAAGAGACCCAGTACTTC. The chain couples TRBV19 to TRBJ2-5; TRBD1 is a possible D gene (10 bases). This CDR3 has 19 residues. CDR1 and CDR2 (germline): LNHDA, SQIVND (reference sequence). Deletions cut 5 bases from V and 2 bases from J, with 27 bases between.